These T cell receptor beta chains were read from a single sample in a study of T-cell memory formation after mild COVID-19. TCRdb ran MiXCR on the 5' RACE reads and lists one entry per CDR3 protein. The sample includes approximately 410,000 distinct CDR3 sequences, around 22% of them seen just once. Sequenced: PBMCs or a T cell subset sorted from them (not recorded which). These receptors all stem from an adult woman who had mild COVID-19 (a few samples of this study predate the infection). Cell type and time point are not known. CDR3s include the opening cysteine and the closing phenylalanine or tryptophan. Each record gives: clone size, V gene, J gene, D gene, CDR3 protein, CDR3 DNA. The D gene is left open where the match is weak. Expanded clones get a size class; other rows say once, few or many, or leave the size out.

.	TRBV7-2	TRBJ2-7	TRBD2	CASRWERDSYEQYF	TGTGCCAGCCGCTGGGAGCGGGATTCCTACGAGCAGTACTTC
.	TRBV6-5	TRBJ2-1	.	CASSYAARRINEQFF	TGTGCCAGCAGTTACGCGGCCAGAAGAATCAATGAGCAGTTCTTC
once	TRBV3-1	TRBJ1-1	.	CASSPAPYTEAFF	TGTGCCAGCAGCCCTGCCCCTTACACTGAAGCTTTCTTT
.	TRBV4-3	TRBJ1-4	.	CASSQALGGGTLF	TGCGCCAGCAGCCAAGCTCTTGGGGGGGGTACCCTGTTT
many	TRBV7-8	TRBJ2-1	TRBD1	CASSLGGQGNEQFF	TGTGCCAGCAGCTTAGGGGGACAGGGGAATGAGCAGTTCTTC
.	TRBV25-1	TRBJ1-6	.	CASRFGEQNSPLHF	TGTGCCAGCAGATTCGGAGAGCAAAATTCACCCCTCCACTTT
few	TRBV7-6	TRBJ2-3	.	CASSHHRRLAGQGADTQYF	TGTGCCAGCAGCCACCACCGGAGACTAGCGGGACAGGGGGCAGATACGCAGTATTTT
.	TRBV24-1	TRBJ2-7	TRBD2	CATSDRAGAVFDEQYF	TGTGCCACCAGTGATAGAGCGGGAGCGGTGTTCGACGAGCAGTACTTC
few	TRBV11-2	TRBJ2-5	.	CASSLDRAHTTETQYF	TGTGCCAGCAGCTTAGATCGAGCCCACACCACAGAGACCCAGTACTTC
few	TRBV10-3	TRBJ2-5	.	CAISEFLGQRETQYF	TGTGCCATCAGTGAGTTTCTAGGGCAGCGAGAGACCCAGTACTTC
.	TRBV12-3/TRBV12-4	TRBJ1-2	TRBD1	CASSPNDRAYGYTF	TGTGCCAGCAGTCCCAACGACAGGGCCTATGGCTACACCTTC
.	TRBV5-1	TRBJ2-7	TRBD2	CASSLAGGRGGEQYF	TGCGCCAGCAGCTTGGCGGGGGGGCGAGGAGGCGAGCAGTACTTC
.	TRBV6-2/TRBV6-3	TRBJ2-5	.	CASSPLGRTLQETQYF	TGTGCCAGCAGTCCCCTCGGACGGACCCTCCAAGAGACCCAGTACTTC
.	TRBV5-1	TRBJ2-1	.	CASSVGTSIDEQFF	TGCGCCAGCAGTGTAGGCACGAGCATCGATGAGCAGTTCTTC
many	TRBV20-1	TRBJ2-5	TRBD2	CSASTSGRAGRKTQYF	TGCAGTGCTTCGACTAGCGGGAGGGCCGGGAGAAAGACCCAGTACTTC
many	TRBV21-1	TRBJ2-2	.	CASSKFGARGGELFF	TGTGCCAGCAGCAAATTTGGGGCGCGGGGCGGGGAGCTGTTTTTT
.	TRBV7-2	TRBJ2-2	.	CASSLGRSNTGELFF	TGTGCCAGCAGCTTAGGCAGGTCTAACACCGGGGAGCTGTTTTTT
.	TRBV6-2/TRBV6-3	TRBJ1-2	.	CASSTGTANYGYTF	TGTGCCAGCAGTACCGGGACGGCTAACTATGGCTACACCTTC
medium-sized	TRBV3-1	TRBJ2-7	.	CASSQAYEQYF	TGCGCCAGCAGCCAGGCCTACGAGCAGTACTTC
.	TRBV7-8	TRBJ2-5	TRBD2	CASRSRFEGGPSETQYF	TGTGCCAGCAGAAGTCGGTTTGAGGGAGGGCCTTCAGAGACCCAGTACTTC
.	TRBV12-3/TRBV12-4	TRBJ2-2	TRBD1	CASSPGTGWGGELFF	TGTGCCAGCAGCCCCGGGACAGGGTGGGGCGGGGAGCTGTTTTTT
.	TRBV18	TRBJ2-7	TRBD1	CASSPLRQGRDEQYF	TGTGCCAGCTCACCACTTAGACAGGGGCGCGACGAGCAGTACTTC
.	TRBV19	TRBJ1-1	.	CASSIVGRATEAFF	TGTGCCAGTAGTATAGTGGGCAGAGCCACTGAAGCTTTCTTT
few	TRBV3-1	TRBJ2-7	TRBD1	CASSQDRGTEGEQYF	TGTGCCAGCAGCCAAGACAGAGGGACAGAGGGCGAGCAGTACTTC
few	TRBV3-1	TRBJ2-1	.	CASSSYDSSYNEQFF	TGTGCCAGCAGCTCCTACGATAGCTCCTACAATGAGCAGTTCTTC
few	TRBV29-1	TRBJ2-7	.	CSVSDQGRSYEQYF	TGCAGCGTATCCGACCAGGGGCGCTCCTACGAGCAGTACTTC
many	TRBV28	TRBJ1-6	.	CASTEGIRPLHF	TGTGCCAGCACCGAAGGGATACGACCCCTCCACTTT
.	TRBV7-9	TRBJ1-5	.	CASSLAGEGQPQHF	TGTGCCAGCAGCTTAGCAGGGGAAGGACAGCCCCAGCATTTT
.	TRBV28	TRBJ2-7	.	CASRRSSASYEQYF	TGTGCCAGCAGGCGGTCTAGCGCTTCCTACGAGCAGTACTTC
.	TRBV29-1	TRBJ1-3	.	CSVREPGNTIYF	TGCAGCGTACGGGAACCTGGAAACACCATATATTTT
few	TRBV7-2	TRBJ2-3	.	CASTITRGEKDTQYF	TGTGCCAGCACCATCACGAGGGGGGAAAAAGATACGCAGTATTTT
.	TRBV5-5	TRBJ2-3	.	CASSLVLSTDTQYF	TGTGCCAGCAGCTTGGTCCTTAGCACAGATACGCAGTATTTT
few	TRBV27	TRBJ1-2	.	CASSSEGRLYGYTF	TGTGCCAGCAGTTCCGAGGGGAGACTCTATGGCTACACCTTC
.	TRBV19	TRBJ2-5	TRBD1	CASRQPGQGLETQYF	TGTGCCAGTAGACAACCGGGACAGGGGTTAGAGACCCAGTACTTC
few	TRBV24-1	TRBJ2-1	.	CATSDTYREAYNEQFF	TGTGCCACCAGTGACACTTACAGGGAGGCTTACAATGAGCAGTTCTTC
.	TRBV25-1	TRBJ2-1	.	CASSDDRNEQFF	TGTGCCAGCAGTGATGACCGAAATGAGCAGTTCTTC
few	TRBV7-6	TRBJ2-7	TRBD2	CASSLAPPASGIYEQYF	TGTGCCAGCAGCTTAGCGCCCCCTGCTAGCGGGATTTACGAGCAGTACTTC
.	TRBV29-1	TRBJ2-5	.	CSVGTVQETQYF	TGCAGCGTTGGGACAGTTCAAGAGACCCAGTACTTC
once	TRBV20-1	TRBJ2-1	TRBD2	CSATPLGSGRVDEQFF	TGCAGTGCTACTCCTTTGGGTAGCGGGAGGGTGGATGAGCAGTTCTTC
.	TRBV12-3/TRBV12-4	TRBJ2-2	.	CASSFGWKLNTGELFF	TGTGCCAGCAGTTTCGGGTGGAAGCTAAACACCGGGGAGCTGTTTTTT